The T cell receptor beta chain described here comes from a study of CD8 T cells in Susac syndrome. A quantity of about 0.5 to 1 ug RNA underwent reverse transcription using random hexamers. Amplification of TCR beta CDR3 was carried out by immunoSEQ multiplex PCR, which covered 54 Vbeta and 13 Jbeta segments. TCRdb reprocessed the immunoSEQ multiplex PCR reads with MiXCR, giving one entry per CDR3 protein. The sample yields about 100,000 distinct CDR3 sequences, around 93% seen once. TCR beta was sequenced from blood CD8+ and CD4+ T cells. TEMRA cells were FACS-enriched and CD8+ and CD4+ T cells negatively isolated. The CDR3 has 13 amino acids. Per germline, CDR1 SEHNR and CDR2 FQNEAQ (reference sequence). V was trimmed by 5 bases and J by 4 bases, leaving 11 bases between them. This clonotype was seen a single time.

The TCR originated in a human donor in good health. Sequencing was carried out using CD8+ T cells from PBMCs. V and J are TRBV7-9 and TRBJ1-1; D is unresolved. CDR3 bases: TGTGCCAGCAGCCTCTCCCCCAGCACTGAAGCTTTCTTT. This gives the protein CASSLSPSTEAFF.